The present TCR beta chain was sequenced within a study of early T cells in non-severe SARS-CoV-2 infection. The CDR3 consists of 16 residues. V was pared by 4 bases and J by 3 bases, with 19 bases between. MiXCR, run by TCRdb on the 5' RACE reads, gives a single entry per CDR3 protein. The table lists some 18,000 distinct CDR3 sequences, 4.5% to 6.5% of them singletons. This clonotype has a count of ten or more. This sequence originates from an adult who was a healthcare worker with PCR-confirmed SARS-CoV-2 infection or an uninfected control (not recorded which). The specimen was whole blood. This chain connects TRBV12-3 or TRBV12-4 to TRBJ2-7, with D tentatively TRBD1 (6 bases). Here the CDR3 reads CASSYGMDSEVYEQYF. For the CDR3, the DNA is TGTGCCAGCAGTTACGGAATGGACAGCGAAGTCTACGAGCAGTACTTC.